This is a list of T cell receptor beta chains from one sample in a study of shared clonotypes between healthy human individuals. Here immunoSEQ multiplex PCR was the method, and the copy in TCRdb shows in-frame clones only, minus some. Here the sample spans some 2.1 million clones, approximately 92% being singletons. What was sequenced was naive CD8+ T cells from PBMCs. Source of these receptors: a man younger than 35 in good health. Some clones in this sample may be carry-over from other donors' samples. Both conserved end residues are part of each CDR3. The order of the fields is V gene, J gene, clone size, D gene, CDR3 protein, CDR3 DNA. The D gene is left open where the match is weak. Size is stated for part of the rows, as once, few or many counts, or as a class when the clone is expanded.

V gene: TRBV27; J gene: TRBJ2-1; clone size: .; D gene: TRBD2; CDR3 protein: CASSLSGEQFF; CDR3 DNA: TGTGCCAGCAGTCTTAGCGGGGAGCAGTTCTTC
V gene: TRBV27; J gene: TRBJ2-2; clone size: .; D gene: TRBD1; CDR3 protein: CASSLQILTGEGELFF; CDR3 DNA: TGTGCCAGCAGTTTACAGATCCTGACAGGGGAGGGGGAGCTGTTTTTT
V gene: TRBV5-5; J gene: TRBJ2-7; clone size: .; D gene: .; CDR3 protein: CASSLSGGLLREQYF; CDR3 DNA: TGTGCCAGCAGCTTGTCGGGGGGCCTCCTCCGCGAGCAGTACTTC
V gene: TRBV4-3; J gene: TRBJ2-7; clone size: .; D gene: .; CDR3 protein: CASSPDRDLGVEQYF; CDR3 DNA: TGCGCCAGCAGCCCCGACCGGGACCTGGGCGTCGAGCAGTACTTC
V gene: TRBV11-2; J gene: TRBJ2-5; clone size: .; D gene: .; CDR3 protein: CASSLFRSAQYF; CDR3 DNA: TGTGCCAGCAGCTTATTTAGGTCCGCCCAGTACTTC
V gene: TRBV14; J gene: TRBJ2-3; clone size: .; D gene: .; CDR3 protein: CASSQGAGSTDTQYF; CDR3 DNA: TGTGCCAGCAGCCAAGGGGCTGGGAGCACAGATACGCAGTATTTT
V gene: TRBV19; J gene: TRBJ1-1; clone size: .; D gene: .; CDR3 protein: CASREGMNTEAFF; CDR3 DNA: TGTGCCAGTCGCGAAGGTATGAACACTGAAGCTTTCTTT
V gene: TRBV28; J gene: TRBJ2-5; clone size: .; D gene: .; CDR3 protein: CASSFRPGTQETQYF; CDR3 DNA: TGTGCCAGCAGTTTTAGACCAGGAACCCAAGAGACCCAGTACTTC
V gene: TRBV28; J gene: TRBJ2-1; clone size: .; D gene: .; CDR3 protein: CASSPRQGRNEQFF; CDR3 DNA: TGTGCCAGCAGTCCCCGCCAGGGTAGGAATGAGCAGTTCTTC
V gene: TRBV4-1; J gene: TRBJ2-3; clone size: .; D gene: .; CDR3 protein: CASSQRSSSTDTQYF; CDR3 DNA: TGCGCCAGCAGCCAACGCTCGTCTAGCACAGATACGCAGTATTTT
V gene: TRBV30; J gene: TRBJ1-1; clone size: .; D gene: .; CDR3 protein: CAWSRRATEAFF; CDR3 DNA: TGTGCCTGGAGTCGGAGGGCCACTGAAGCTTTCTTT
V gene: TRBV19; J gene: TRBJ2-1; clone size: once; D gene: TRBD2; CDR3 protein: CASSPGGSYNEQFF; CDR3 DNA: TGTGCCAGTAGTCCGGGAGGCTCCTACAATGAGCAGTTCTTC
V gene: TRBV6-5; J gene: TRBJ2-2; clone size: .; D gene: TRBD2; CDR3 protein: CASSYELAGVTGELFF; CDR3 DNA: TGTGCCAGCAGTTACGAGCTAGCGGGAGTTACCGGGGAGCTGTTTTTT